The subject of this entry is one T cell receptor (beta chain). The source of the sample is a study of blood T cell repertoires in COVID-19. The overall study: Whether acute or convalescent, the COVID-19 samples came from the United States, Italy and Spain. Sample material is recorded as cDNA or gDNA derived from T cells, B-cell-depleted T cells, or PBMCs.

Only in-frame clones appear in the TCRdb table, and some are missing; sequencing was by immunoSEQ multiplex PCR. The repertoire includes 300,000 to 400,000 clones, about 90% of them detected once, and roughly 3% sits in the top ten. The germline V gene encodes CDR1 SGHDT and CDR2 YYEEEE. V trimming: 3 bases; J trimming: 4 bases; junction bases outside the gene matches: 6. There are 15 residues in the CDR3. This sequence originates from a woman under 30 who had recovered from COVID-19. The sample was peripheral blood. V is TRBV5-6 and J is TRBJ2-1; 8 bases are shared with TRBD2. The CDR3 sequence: CASSSYSGIYNEQFF. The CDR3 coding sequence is TGTGCCAGCAGCTCCTATAGCGGGATTTACAATGAGCAGTTCTTC.